Detailed here is one T cell receptor beta chain. This clone's antigen is unknown. Base qualities are not provided; no much larger clone lies one nucleotide away. The data belong to a study of blood T cell repertoires in COVID-19 (dated by TCRdb to 2018 to 2020). As for the study more broadly: Collaborator samples came from the United States, Italy and Spain and covered acute and convalescent phases of COVID-19. The repertoires were released in a freely available public database meant as a resource for research on the immune response to SARS-CoV-2. The material from the prospective study consisted of cDNA or gDNA derived from T cells, B-cell-depleted T cells, or PBMCs. Samples were obtained from the ongoing ImmuneRACE study (first 160 participants) and from 1,200 or so subjects provided by 6 global collaborators. The dataset comprised deeply sampled blood TCRbeta repertoires from subjects exposed to, actively infected with, or recovered from COVID-19. Where available, HLA class I and class II types were obtained from metadata supplied by the sample provider rather than from assay-based typing. Sample metadata almost always included a de-identified subject ID, COVID-19 status, age in years and sex. The research as a whole found: Clinical and demographic metadata were provided uncurated, with the amount varying by source and participant.

The collaborating institutions used their own protocols to collect whole blood in K2EDTA tubes. For TCRbeta analysis, collaborator samples were shipped as frozen whole blood, as isolated PBMCs, or as DNA extracted from either sample type. The CDR3 sequence holds 14 residues, the cysteine and phenylalanine included. The read is trimmed to its CDR3 DNA, 42 bases read in frame from base 1. Via the germline V gene, CDR1 is SNHLY and CDR2 FYNNEI. V drops 7 bases and J drops 0 bases, leaving 9 bases in between. TCRbeta CDR3 regions were amplified from genomic DNA by means of the immunoSEQ Assay, a bias-controlled multiplex PCR. Processing in the source paper ran as follows. Within the assay, amplification of reference gene primers was used to estimate how many nucleated cells each sample contained. To quantify the absolute abundance of each unique TCRbeta CDR3 rearrangement, sequence reads were collapsed and filtered. For each sample, productive Simpson clonality was calculated by taking the square root of Simpson's diversity index across productive rearrangements. TCRdb took over this immuneACCESS table, retaining in-frame rearrangements with V and J assigned. Such tables are incomplete; in checked studies, under half of the missing clones stem from an unresolved V gene, and the remainder is unexplained. D and trimming were read from the DNA, whereas the V and J calls and clone size are those reported in that table. Within this sample are around 500,000 clones, with approximately 83% of them counted one time only. Of the sample, more than 3% falls within the top ten clones.

This receptor chain uses TRBV2 and TRBJ2-2; the D gene remains uncertain. The specimen sequenced was peripheral blood. This TCR came from a human donor in a cohort sampled during active COVID-19. The CDR3 here reads CASTIQTNTGELFF. The DNA is as follows: TGTGCCAGCACTATACAGACGAACACCGGGGAGCTGTTTTTT. The variable domain in full, with residues beyond the CDR3 obtained from the reference TRBV2 and TRBJ2-2 genes, is EPEVTQTPSHQVTQMGQEVILRCVPISNHLYFYWYRQILGQKVEFLVSFYNNEISEKSEIFDDQFSVERPDGSNFTLKIRSTKLEDSAMYFCASTIQTNTGELFFGEGSRLTVL.